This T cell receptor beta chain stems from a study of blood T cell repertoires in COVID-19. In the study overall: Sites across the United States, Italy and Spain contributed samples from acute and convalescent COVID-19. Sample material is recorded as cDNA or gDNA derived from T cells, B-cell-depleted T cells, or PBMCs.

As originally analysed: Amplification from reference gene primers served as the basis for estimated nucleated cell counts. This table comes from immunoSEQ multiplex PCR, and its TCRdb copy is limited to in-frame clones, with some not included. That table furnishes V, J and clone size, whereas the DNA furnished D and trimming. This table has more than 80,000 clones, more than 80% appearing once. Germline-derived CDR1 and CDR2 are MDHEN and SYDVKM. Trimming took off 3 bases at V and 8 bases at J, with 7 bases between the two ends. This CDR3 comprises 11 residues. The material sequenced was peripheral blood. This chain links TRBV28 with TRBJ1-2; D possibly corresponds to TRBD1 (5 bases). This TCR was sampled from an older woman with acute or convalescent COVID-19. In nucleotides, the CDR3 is TGTGCCAGCAGTTTTACAGGAGGCTACACCTTC. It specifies CASSFTGGYTF.